Included here is one T cell receptor beta chain sequence, with context. The specificity of this receptor is unknown. No qualities accompany the bases; no much larger clone lies one base away. The V end loses 0 bases and the J end loses 10 bases, and a stretch of 15 bases separates them. From its cysteine to its phenylalanine, the CDR3 spans 14 amino acids. Only the CDR3 region is kept as DNA, spanning 42 bases read in frame from base 1. For CDR1 and CDR2, the germline V gene lists SGHRS and YFSETQ. To demonstrate the VDJtools post-analysis software, the study profiled TCR beta repertoires from the peripheral blood of about 13 young patients with multiple sclerosis. The multiple sclerosis patients were children and adolescents between about 6 and 16 years of age. These data originate in a study of post-analysis software for immune sequencing data (dated by TCRdb to the mid-2010s). Some background on the complete study: Disease courses on record covered relapsing-remitting, secondary progressive and progressive-relapsing multiple sclerosis, though some patients had no subtype annotation. Patient repertoires were compared against about a dozen previously published healthy control repertoires from donors aged about 6 to 27 years. A subset of samples was prepared in parallel using single-end sample barcoding, then pooled and co-amplified after Illumina adapter ligation. What the work shows at the level of the full study, not this receptor alone: Compared with controls, multiple sclerosis patients had significantly lower normalized Chao1 diversity, a finding suggesting substantial peripheral T-cell clonal expansion. Roughly 5 TRBV segments, including TRBV5-6, TRBV5-1 and TRBV20-1, were significantly more frequent in patients than controls. The control group was slightly older than the multiple sclerosis patient group. When samples were clustered directly using the F measure, samples prepared in the same batch co-clustered strongly, which prompted a batch-effect correction.

The library was built by means of PCR. The run used an Illumina HiSeq 2500. Unique molecular identifiers were incorporated into TCR beta cDNA libraries to reduce PCR and sequencing biases. Roughly 500,000 cDNA molecules were obtained for every 1 to 10 million input T cells, so each molecule roughly corresponded to one T cell. The same protocol used for the earlier healthy control dataset was applied to prepare and sequence the patient libraries. Samples belonging to the same batch were prepared together, multiplexed and sequenced on a shared HiSeq lane. In the original analysis: MIGEC handled the raw barcoded reads, throwing out single-read molecular identifier groups before consensus assembly and CDR3 extraction. Clonotype tables were post-analysed with VDJtools, and diversity was normalized by down-sampling all datasets to the smallest sample size. To correct batch-related cross-sample contamination, repertoire overlap clustering matched CDR3 amino acid sequences but not nucleotide sequences. In TCRdb, the public reads were trimmed at Q25 with fastp and aligned with MiXCR, with productive beta chains retained. Each entry is one CDR3 protein sequence, shown with its most common DNA and genes. These V and J calls are TCRdb output, not the study's own analysis. The sample has 600,000 to 700,000 distinct CDR3 sequences on record, over 45% of them singletons. The ten largest clones add up to roughly 10% of the sample.

Sequencing was carried out using blood. This clonotype was sampled from a girl aged 2 to 9 with multiple sclerosis. The chain links TRBV5-1 with TRBJ2-3; possibly the D gene is TRBD1, per 6 matching bases. DNA sequence: TGCGCCAGCAGCTTGGAAGGTGGGGGACACTCGCAGTATTTT. This yields the protein CASSLEGGGHSQYF.